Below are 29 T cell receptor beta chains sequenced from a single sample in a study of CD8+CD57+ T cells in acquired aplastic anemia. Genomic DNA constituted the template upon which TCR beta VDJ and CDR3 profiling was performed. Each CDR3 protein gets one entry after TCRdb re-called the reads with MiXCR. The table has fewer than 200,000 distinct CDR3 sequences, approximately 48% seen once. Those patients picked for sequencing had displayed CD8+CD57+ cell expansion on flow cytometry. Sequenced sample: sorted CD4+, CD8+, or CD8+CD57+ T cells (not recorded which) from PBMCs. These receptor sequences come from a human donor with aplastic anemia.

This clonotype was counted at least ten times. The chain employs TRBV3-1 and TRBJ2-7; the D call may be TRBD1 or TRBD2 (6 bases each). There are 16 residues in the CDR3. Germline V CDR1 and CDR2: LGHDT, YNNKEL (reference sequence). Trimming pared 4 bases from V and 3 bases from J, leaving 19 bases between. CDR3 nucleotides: TGTGCCAGCAGCCCCACAGGGAGGCCTCATTTCTACGAGCAGTACTTC. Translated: CASSPTGRPHFYEQYF.

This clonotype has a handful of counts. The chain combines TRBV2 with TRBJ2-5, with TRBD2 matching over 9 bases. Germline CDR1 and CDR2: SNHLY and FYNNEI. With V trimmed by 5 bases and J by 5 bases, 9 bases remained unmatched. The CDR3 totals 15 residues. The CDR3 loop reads CASSFLSGSGETQYF. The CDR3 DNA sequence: TGTGCCAGCAGTTTCCTTAGCGGGAGTGGTGAGACCCAGTACTTC.

The CDR3 nucleotides are TGTGCCAGCTCACCGTCCACGAGAACAGATACGCAGTATTTT. This codes for CASSPSTRTDTQYF. The chain links TRBV18 to TRBJ2-3; no reliable D call. Trimming cost V 3 bases and J 3 bases, with 10 bases left between them. CDR1 KGHSH and CDR2 LQKENI come from the germline V gene. The CDR3 loop spans 14 amino acids.

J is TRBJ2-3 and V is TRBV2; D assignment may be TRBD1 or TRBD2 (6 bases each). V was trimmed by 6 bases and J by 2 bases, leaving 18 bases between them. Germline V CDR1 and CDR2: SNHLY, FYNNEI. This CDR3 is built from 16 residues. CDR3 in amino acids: CASSHRVAGLTDTQYF. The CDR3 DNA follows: TGTGCCAGCAGCCACAGGGTGGCGGGACTCACAGATACGCAGTATTTT.

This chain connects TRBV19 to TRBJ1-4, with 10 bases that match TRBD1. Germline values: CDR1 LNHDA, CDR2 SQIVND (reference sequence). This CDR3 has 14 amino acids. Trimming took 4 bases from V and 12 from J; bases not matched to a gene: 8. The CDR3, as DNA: TGTGCCAGTAGTACGGGACAGGGGAGAGACGAACTGTTTTTT. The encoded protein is CASSTGQGRDELFF. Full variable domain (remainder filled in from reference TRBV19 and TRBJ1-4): DGGITQSPKYLFRKEGQNVTLSCEQNLNHDAMYWYRQDPGQGLRLIYYSQIVNDFQKGDIAEGYSVSREKKESFPLTVTSAQKNPTAFYLCASSTGQGRDELFFGSGTQLSVL.

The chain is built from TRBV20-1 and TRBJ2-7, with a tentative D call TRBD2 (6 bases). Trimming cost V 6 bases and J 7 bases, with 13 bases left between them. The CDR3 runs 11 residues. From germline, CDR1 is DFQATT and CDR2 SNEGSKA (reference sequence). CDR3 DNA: TGCAGTGCGCGCCTCCGGGGGGAGCAGTACTTC. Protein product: CSARLRGEQYF.

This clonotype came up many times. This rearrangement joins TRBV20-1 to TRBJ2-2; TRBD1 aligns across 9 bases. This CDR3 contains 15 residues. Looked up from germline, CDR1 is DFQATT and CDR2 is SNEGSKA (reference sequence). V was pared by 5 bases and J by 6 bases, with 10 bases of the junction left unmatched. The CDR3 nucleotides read TGCAGTGCTCATACCGGGACAGGGTTTTCCGGGGAGCTGTTTTTT. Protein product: CSAHTGTGFSGELFF.

CDR3 DNA: TGTGCCAGCAGCTTGCCAGAGTGGAGCGGGGGATACAATGAGCAGTTCTTC. Its protein product is CASSLPEWSGGYNEQFF. The chain carries TRBV5-4 and TRBJ2-1, with 8 bases fitting TRBD2. Germline V CDR1 and CDR2: SGHNT, YYREEE (reference sequence). The CDR3 is made up of 17 amino acids. Germline trimming cut 1 base from V and 4 bases from J; bases unmatched to any gene: 10.

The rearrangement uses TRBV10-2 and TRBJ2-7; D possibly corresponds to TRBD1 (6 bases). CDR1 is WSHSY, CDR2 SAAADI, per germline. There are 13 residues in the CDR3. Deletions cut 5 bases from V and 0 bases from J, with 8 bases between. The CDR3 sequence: CASSRGSSYEQYF. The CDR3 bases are TGCGCCAGCAGTAGGGGGAGCTCCTACGAGCAGTACTTC.

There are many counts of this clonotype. CDR3 coding DNA: TGTGCCACCAGCAAGTGGGGGGAAGAGACCCAGTACTTC. It translates to CATSKWGEETQYF. The genes are TRBV15 and TRBJ2-5, with D maybe TRBD2 (6 bases). Germline CDR1 reads LNHNV; CDR2 reads YYDKDF (reference sequence). The CDR3 has 13 residues. Between the trimmed V and J ends, which lost 4 bases and 3 bases, there was a span of 9 bases.

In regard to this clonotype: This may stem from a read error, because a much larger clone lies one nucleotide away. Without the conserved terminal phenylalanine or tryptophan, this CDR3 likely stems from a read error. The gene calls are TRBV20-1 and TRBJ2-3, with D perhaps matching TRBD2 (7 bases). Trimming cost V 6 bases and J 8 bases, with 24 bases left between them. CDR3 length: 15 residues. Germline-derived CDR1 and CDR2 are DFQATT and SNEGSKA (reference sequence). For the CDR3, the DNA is TGCAGTGCCAGGGACAAAGGGGGGGCGTTTGGTACGCAGTATCTT. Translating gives CSARDKGGAFGTQYL.

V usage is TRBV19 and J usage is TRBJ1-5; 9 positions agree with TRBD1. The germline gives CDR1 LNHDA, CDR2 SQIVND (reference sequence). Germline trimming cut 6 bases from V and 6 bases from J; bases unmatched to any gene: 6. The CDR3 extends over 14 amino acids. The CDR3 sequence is CASRGTGSTQPQHF. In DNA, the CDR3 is TGTGCCAGTAGGGGGACAGGGTCGACTCAGCCCCAGCATTTT.

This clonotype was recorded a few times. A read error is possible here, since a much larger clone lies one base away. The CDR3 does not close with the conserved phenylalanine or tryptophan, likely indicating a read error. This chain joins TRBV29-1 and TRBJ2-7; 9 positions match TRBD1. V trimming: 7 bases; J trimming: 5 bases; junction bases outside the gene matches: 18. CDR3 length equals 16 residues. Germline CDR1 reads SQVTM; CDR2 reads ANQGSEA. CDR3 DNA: TGCAGCGCCGCACTGGGGGGACAGGGAACTTTCAACGAGCAGTACCTC. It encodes CSAALGGQGTFNEQYL.

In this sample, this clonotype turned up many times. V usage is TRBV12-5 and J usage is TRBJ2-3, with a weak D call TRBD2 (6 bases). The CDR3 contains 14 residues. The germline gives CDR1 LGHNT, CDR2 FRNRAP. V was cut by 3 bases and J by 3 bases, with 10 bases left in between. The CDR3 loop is CASGLYGRTDTQYF. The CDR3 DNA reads TGTGCTAGTGGTTTATACGGGAGAACAGATACGCAGTATTTT.

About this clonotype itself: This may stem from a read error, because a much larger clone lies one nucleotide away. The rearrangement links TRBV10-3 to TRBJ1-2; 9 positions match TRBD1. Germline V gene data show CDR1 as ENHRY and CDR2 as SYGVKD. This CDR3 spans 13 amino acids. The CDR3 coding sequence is TGTGCCAGCAGTGAGGACAGGGGTTATTGCTACACCTTC. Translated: CASSEDRGYCYTF.

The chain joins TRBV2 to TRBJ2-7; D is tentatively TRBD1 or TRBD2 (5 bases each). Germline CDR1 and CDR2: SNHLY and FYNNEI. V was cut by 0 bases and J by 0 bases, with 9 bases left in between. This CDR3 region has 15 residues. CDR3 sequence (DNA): TGTGCCAGCAGTGAAGCGCTAGGGACCTCCTACGAGCAGTACTTC. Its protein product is CASSEALGTSYEQYF.

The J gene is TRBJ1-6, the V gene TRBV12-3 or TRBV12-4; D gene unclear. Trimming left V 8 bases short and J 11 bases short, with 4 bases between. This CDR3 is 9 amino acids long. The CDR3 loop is CASGPPLHF. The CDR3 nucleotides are TGTGCCAGCGGGCCACCCCTCCACTTT.

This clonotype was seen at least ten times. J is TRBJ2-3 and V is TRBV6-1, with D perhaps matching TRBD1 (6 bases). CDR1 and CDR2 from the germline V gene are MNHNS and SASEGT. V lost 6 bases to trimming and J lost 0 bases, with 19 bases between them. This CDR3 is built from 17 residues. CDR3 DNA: TGTGCCAGCAGCAGGAGTCCGAACAGGGCCAGCACAGATACGCAGTATTTT. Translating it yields CASSRSPNRASTDTQYF.

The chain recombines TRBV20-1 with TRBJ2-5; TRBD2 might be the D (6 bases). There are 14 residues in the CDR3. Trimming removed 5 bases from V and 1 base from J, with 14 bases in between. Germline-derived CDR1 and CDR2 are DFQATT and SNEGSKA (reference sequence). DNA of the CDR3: TGCAGTGCTCGGGGGACGACCGCCCAAGAGACCCAGTACTTC. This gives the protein CSARGTTAQETQYF.

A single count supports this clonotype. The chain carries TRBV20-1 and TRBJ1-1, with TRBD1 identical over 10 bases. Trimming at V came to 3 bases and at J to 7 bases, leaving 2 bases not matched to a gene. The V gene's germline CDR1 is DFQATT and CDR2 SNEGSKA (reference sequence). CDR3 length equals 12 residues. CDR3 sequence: CSARGQGLEAFF. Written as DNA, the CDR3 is TGCAGTGCTAGGGGACAGGGGCTTGAAGCTTTCTTT.

The CDR3 DNA sequence: TGTGCCAGCCGACAGGGGCGGAATTCACCCCTCCACTTT. The encoded protein is CASRQGRNSPLHF. V is TRBV19 and J is TRBJ1-6; TRBD1 matches 8 bases. The junction had 5 bases not matched to a gene; V was cut back by 9 bases and J by 7 bases. Germline values: CDR1 LNHDA, CDR2 SQIVND (reference sequence). The CDR3 spans 13 residues.

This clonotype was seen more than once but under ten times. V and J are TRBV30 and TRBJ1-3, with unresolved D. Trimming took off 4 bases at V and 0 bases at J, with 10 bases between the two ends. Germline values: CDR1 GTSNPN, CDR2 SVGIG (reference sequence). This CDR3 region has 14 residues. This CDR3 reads CAWIVVSSGNTIYF. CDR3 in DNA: TGTGCCTGGATTGTGGTTAGCTCTGGAAACACCATATATTTT.

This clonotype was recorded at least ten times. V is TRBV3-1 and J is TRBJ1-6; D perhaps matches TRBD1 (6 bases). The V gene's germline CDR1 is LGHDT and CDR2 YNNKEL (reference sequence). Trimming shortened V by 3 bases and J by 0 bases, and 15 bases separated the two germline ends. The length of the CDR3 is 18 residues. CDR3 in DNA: TGTGCCAGCAGCCACCGGGACACATGGAGCTCCTATAATTCACCCCTCCACTTT. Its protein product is CASSHRDTWSSYNSPLHF.

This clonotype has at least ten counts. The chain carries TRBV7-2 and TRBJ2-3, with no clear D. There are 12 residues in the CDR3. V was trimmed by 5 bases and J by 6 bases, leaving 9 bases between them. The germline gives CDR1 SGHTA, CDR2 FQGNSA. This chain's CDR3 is CASSPLRDTQYF. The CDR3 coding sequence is TGTGCCAGCAGCCCCCTCAGGGATACGCAGTATTTT.

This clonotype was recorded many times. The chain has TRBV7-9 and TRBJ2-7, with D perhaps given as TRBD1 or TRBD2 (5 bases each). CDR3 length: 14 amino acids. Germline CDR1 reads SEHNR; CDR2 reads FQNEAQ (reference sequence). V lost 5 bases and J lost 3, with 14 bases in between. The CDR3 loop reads CASSPGAGNYEQYF. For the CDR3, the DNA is TGTGCCAGCAGCCCCGGGGCGGGTAACTACGAGCAGTACTTC.

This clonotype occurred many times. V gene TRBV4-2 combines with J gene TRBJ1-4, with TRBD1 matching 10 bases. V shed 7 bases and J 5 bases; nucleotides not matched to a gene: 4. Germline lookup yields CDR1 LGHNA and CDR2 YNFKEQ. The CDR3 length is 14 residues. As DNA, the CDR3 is TGTGCCAGCAACCGGGACAGGGGAAATGAAAAACTGTTTTTT. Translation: CASNRDRGNEKLFF.

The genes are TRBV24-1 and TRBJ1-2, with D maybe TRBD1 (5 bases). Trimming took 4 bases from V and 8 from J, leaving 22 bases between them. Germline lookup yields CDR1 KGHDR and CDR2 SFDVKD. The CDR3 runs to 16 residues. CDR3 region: CATSEGVSPWGGGYTF. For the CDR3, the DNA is TGTGCCACCAGTGAAGGGGTGTCCCCGTGGGGCGGAGGCTACACCTTC.

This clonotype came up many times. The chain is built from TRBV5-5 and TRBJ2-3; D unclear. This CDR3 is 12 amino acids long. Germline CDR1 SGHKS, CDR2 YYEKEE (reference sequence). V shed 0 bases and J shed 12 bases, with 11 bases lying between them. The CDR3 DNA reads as TGTGCCAGCAGCTTGGACATCTATGACCAGTATTTT. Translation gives CASSLDIYDQYF.

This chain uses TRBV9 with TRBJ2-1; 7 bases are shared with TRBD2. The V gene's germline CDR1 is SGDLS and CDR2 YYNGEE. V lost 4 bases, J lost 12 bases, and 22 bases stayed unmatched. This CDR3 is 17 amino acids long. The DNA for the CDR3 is TGTGCCAGCAGCTCCCACTTTGGACTAGACTTTAGGGATGGGCAGTTCTTC. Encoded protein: CASSSHFGLDFRDGQFF.